Sequencing of this TCR beta chain was carried out in a study of blood T cells in healthy people across ages. The use of a sample-barcoded 5' primer and a J-beta primer mix characterized a second PCR of about 7 to 12 cycles. From the 5' RACE reads, TCRdb called clonotypes with MiXCR, one entry per CDR3 protein. This repertoire shows 1,800,000 or so distinct CDR3 sequences, around 42% found once; its top ten account for more than 20%. This clonotype was detected only a few times. Sequencing input: blood. This TCR derives from a human donor in good health.

CDR3 in amino acids: CASSGLASSYEQYF. The CDR3 DNA reads TGTGCCAGTTCTGGACTAGCGTCCTCCTACGAGCAGTACTTC. V gene TRBV25-1 combines with J gene TRBJ2-7; 9 bases map to TRBD2. This CDR3 contains 14 residues. Per the germline V gene, CDR1 is MGHDK and CDR2 is SYGVNS. Trimming cost V 9 bases and J 0 bases; bases outside gene matches: 6.